What follows describes a single T cell receptor beta chain. The data stem from a study of T cell changes during pregnancy in multiple sclerosis. Data came from immunoSEQ multiplex PCR; TCRdb stores just in-frame clones and leaves some out. This sample has 55,000 to 80,000 clones, with 80% to 95% found just once. CDR3 length equals 13 residues. CDR1 is MDHEN and CDR2 is SYDVKM in the germline V gene. V shed 4 bases and J 9 bases; nucleotides not matched to a gene: 8. Specimen: CD8+ T cells from peripheral blood mononuclear cells, collected in the second trimester of pregnancy. V usage is TRBV28 and J usage is TRBJ2-7; 8 nucleotides agree with TRBD1. This TCR was sampled from a female donor with multiple sclerosis, enrolled in a pregnancy study. CDR3 DNA: TGTGCCAGCAGTTCCTTTACAGGGGGTGCGCAGTACTTC. It codes for CASSSFTGGAQYF.